Listed here are 9 T cell receptor beta chains from one sample, sequenced in a study of cytomegalovirus exposure and HLA in healthy donors. It was with 60 Vbeta and 13 Jbeta primers that the PCR ran. The table came from immunoSEQ multiplex PCR; TCRdb's copy has only in-frame clones and leaves some out. The table includes roughly 140,000 clones, less than 85% detected once. The source material was PBMCs. The source is a man between 50 and 59 years old in good health and CMV-seropositive.

The V and J genes are TRBV19 and TRBJ2-7, with D uncertain. CDR1 is LNHDA and CDR2 is SQIVND in the germline V gene (reference sequence). V was pared by 5 bases and J by 2 bases, with 13 bases between. This CDR3 spans 14 amino acids. In DNA form, the CDR3 reads TGTGCCAGTAGTCTCGGCTACAGAGCCTACGAGCAGTACTTC. Residues: CASSLGYRAYEQYF.

This clone was seen only once. The chain has TRBV7-8 and TRBJ2-5; weak D call: TRBD1 (5 bases). Germline CDR1 reads SGHVS; CDR2 reads FQNEAQ. The CDR3 has 15 amino acids. V was cut by 5 bases and J by 0 bases, with 13 bases left in between. The CDR3 region has the DNA TGTGCCAGCAGCCCCTACAGGATTGACCAAGAGACCCAGTACTTC. This gives the protein CASSPYRIDQETQYF.

The V gene is TRBV21-1, the J gene TRBJ2-1; TRBD2 is taken as the D call from the table, unchecked against the DNA. TRBV21-1 is described as a pseudogene. The CDR3 is made up of 16 amino acids. The CDR3 nucleotides are TGTGCCAGCAGCTCCGAGGGGACTTCCTCCTACAATGAGCAGTTCTTC. Residues: CASSSEGTSSYNEQFF.

CDR3 loop: CASLKGHFVCNQPQHF. The CDR3 nucleotides are TGTGCCAGCCTTAAGGGGCACTTCGTGTGCAATCAGCCCCAGCATTTT. This chain connects TRBV27 to TRBJ1-5; weak D call: TRBD1 (5 bases). The CDR3 spans 16 residues. V was trimmed by 8 bases and J by 2 bases, leaving 19 bases between them. CDR1 MNHEY and CDR2 SMNVEV come from the germline V gene (reference sequence).

This clone was counted a few times. The chain joins TRBV4-1 to TRBJ2-1; weak D call: TRBD2 (5 bases). The CDR3 has 12 residues. Trimming shortened V by 0 bases and J by 12 bases, and 9 bases separated the two germline ends. Germline V gene sequence: CDR1 MGHRA, CDR2 YSYEKL. The CDR3 here is CASSQDGMRQFF. The CDR3 DNA reads as TGCGCCAGCAGCCAAGACGGGATGAGGCAGTTCTTC.

The chain recombines TRBV7-6 with TRBJ2-7, with D hard to call. CDR1 is SGHVS and CDR2 is FNYEAQ in the germline V gene. The CDR3 covers 13 residues. Between the trimmed V and J ends, which lost 4 bases and 5 bases, there was a span of 12 bases. The CDR3 reads CASSSLNINEQYF. Written as DNA, the CDR3 is TGTGCCAGCAGCTCGTTAAACATCAACGAGCAGTACTTC. Combining the CDR3 with reference TRBV7-6 and TRBJ2-7 gives the whole variable domain GAGVSQSPRYKVTKRGQDVALRCDPISGHVSLYWYRQALGQGPEFLTYFNYEAQQDKSGLPNDRFSAERPEGSISTLTIQRTEQRDSAMYRCASSSLNINEQYFGPGTRLTVT.

The chain joins TRBV18 to TRBJ1-3, with a weak D call TRBD1 (5 bases). V gave up 8 bases and J gave up 3 bases, with 17 bases separating them. Looked up from germline, CDR1 is KGHSH and CDR2 is LQKENI. The CDR3 extends over 15 amino acids. Written as DNA, the CDR3 is TGTGCCAGCGCGAAAAACCGGGGGGATGGAAACACCATATATTTT. Its translation is CASAKNRGDGNTIYF.

The genes are TRBV5-1 and TRBJ2-1, with D hard to call. From germline, CDR1 is SGHRS and CDR2 YFSETQ. Trimming took off 0 bases at V and 7 bases at J, with 8 bases between the two ends. This CDR3 region has 13 residues. The CDR3 coding sequence is TGCGCCAGCAGCTTGGGCCCCAGGAATGAGCAGTTCTTC. It translates to CASSLGPRNEQFF.

Only a few counts were recorded for this clone. The chain combines TRBV5-1 with TRBJ2-5, with 7 bases fitting TRBD1. The trim removed 3 bases at V and 5 bases at J, leaving 10 bases unmatched. Per the germline V gene, CDR1 is SGHRS and CDR2 is YFSETQ. This CDR3 comprises 15 residues. CDR3 amino acids: CASSYGQALGETQYF. The CDR3 DNA is TGCGCCAGCAGCTATGGACAGGCCCTGGGGGAGACCCAGTACTTC.